The clone carrying this T cell receptor beta chain was picked up a small number of times. Its antigen is not known. This record belongs to a study of response to subunit inactivated influenza vaccine. Regarding the study as a whole: Researchers suggested that each seasonal influenza vaccination recruits few new T cells.

J lost 1 base, V lost 0 bases, and 4 bases had no gene match. Germline V gene lookup returns CDR1 LGHNA and CDR2 YNFKEQ. This CDR3 is built from 17 residues. MiXCR, applied by TCRdb to the RT-PCR reads, yields one record per CDR3 protein. The data contain more than 400,000 distinct CDR3 sequences, about 10% of them singletons. This sequence joins TRBV4-2 and TRBJ2-2; the match to TRBD2 covers 8 bases. The sequence came from a man aged 50 to 60 who received an inactivated influenza vaccine. Sequenced here: PBMCs from blood, sampled 45 days after vaccination. The CDR3, as DNA: TGTGCCAGCAGCCAAGATTATGCGGGAGGGAACACCGGGGAGCTGTTTTTT. Translating it yields CASSQDYAGGNTGELFF.